These T cell receptor beta chains were read from a single sample in a study of PD-1 blockade in classical Hodgkin lymphoma. The protocol was immunoSEQ multiplex PCR, while the TCRdb copy is restricted to in-frame clones and leaves out a portion. The table lists about 50,000 clones, 88% of them singletons. This specimen was peripheral blood mononuclear cells (PBMCs), taken before the second cycle of nivolumab. The receptors were sampled from a human donor with classical Hodgkin lymphoma. Both conserved end residues are part of each CDR3. Each record gives: CDR3 length, J gene, V gene, CDR3 protein.

CDR3 length: 13; J gene: TRBJ1-2; V gene: TRBV5-1; CDR3 protein: CASSYRDGYGYTF
CDR3 length: 12; J gene: TRBJ1-1; V gene: TRBV5-1; CDR3 protein: CASSLVLGEAFF
CDR3 length: 18; J gene: TRBJ1-5; V gene: TRBV7-9; CDR3 protein: CASSLVSGTGWINQPQHF
CDR3 length: 13; J gene: TRBJ2-7; V gene: TRBV18; CDR3 protein: CASSPPSSYEQYF
CDR3 length: 14; J gene: TRBJ2-3; V gene: TRBV7-3; CDR3 protein: CASSFSGGEDTQYF
CDR3 length: 18; J gene: TRBJ1-3; V gene: TRBV5-1; CDR3 protein: CASSLDSVSLDSGNTIYF
CDR3 length: 13; J gene: TRBJ2-1; V gene: TRBV5-1; CDR3 protein: CASSLVPGAEQFF
CDR3 length: 15; J gene: TRBJ1-2; V gene: TRBV19; CDR3 protein: CASSSNRVLTDGYTF
CDR3 length: 15; J gene: TRBJ2-1; V gene: TRBV10-3; CDR3 protein: CAISETGDSYNEQFF
CDR3 length: 19; J gene: TRBJ2-2; V gene: TRBV5-4; CDR3 protein: CASSPRLGQGASVTGELFF
CDR3 length: 12; J gene: TRBJ2-7; V gene: TRBV5-1; CDR3 protein: CASSLGNYEQYF
CDR3 length: 15; J gene: TRBJ1-3; V gene: TRBV5-1; CDR3 protein: CASSFRPTTGNTIYF
CDR3 length: 17; J gene: TRBJ1-3; V gene: TRBV11-2; CDR3 protein: CASSPRTGPAAGNTIYF
CDR3 length: 13; J gene: TRBJ2-1; V gene: TRBV5-1; CDR3 protein: CASKGDPITEQFF
CDR3 length: 17; J gene: TRBJ1-4; V gene: TRBV7-8; CDR3 protein: CASSLRVLGATNEKLFF
CDR3 length: 14; J gene: TRBJ2-3; V gene: TRBV5-1; CDR3 protein: CASSLAGGTDTQYF
CDR3 length: 13; J gene: TRBJ1-2; V gene: TRBV5-5; CDR3 protein: CASSLGPNYGYTF
CDR3 length: 16; J gene: TRBJ1-6; V gene: TRBV28; CDR3 protein: CASSYTGDRANSPLHF
CDR3 length: 18; J gene: TRBJ2-1; V gene: TRBV7-2; CDR3 protein: CASSLPTRDSSPRNEQFF
CDR3 length: 15; J gene: TRBJ2-5; V gene: TRBV5-1; CDR3 protein: CASSLLGGVQETQYF
CDR3 length: 15; J gene: TRBJ1-6; V gene: TRBV6-5; CDR3 protein: CASRKGPFYNSPLHF
CDR3 length: 12; J gene: TRBJ1-2; V gene: TRBV7-8; CDR3 protein: CASSPSGYGYTF
CDR3 length: 15; J gene: TRBJ2-2; V gene: TRBV5-1; CDR3 protein: CASSLAIGSPGELFF
CDR3 length: 13; J gene: TRBJ1-1; V gene: TRBV28; CDR3 protein: CASSLWTLQEAFF
CDR3 length: 15; J gene: TRBJ1-5; V gene: TRBV5-1; CDR3 protein: CASSYGGLADQPQHF
CDR3 length: 20; J gene: TRBJ2-1; V gene: TRBV15; CDR3 protein: CATSRTGLAGASSSYNEQFF
CDR3 length: 15; J gene: TRBJ2-1; V gene: TRBV5-1; CDR3 protein: CASSLLGTSYNEQFF
CDR3 length: 13; J gene: TRBJ2-1; V gene: TRBV7-8; CDR3 protein: CASSSTVDNEQFF
CDR3 length: 13; J gene: TRBJ1-2; V gene: TRBV19; CDR3 protein: CASSIDLEYGYTF
CDR3 length: 17; J gene: TRBJ1-1; V gene: TRBV27; CDR3 protein: CASRRTGLQIMNTEAFF
CDR3 length: 14; J gene: TRBJ1-1; V gene: TRBV5-1; CDR3 protein: CASSLEGLNTEAFF
CDR3 length: 14; J gene: TRBJ2-1; V gene: TRBV7-2; CDR3 protein: CASSVGTPYNEQFF
CDR3 length: 15; J gene: TRBJ1-1; V gene: TRBV5-1; CDR3 protein: CASSWRTGTGAEAFF
CDR3 length: 13; J gene: TRBJ1-2; V gene: TRBV5-1; CDR3 protein: CASSLDGTYGYTF
CDR3 length: 14; J gene: TRBJ2-5; V gene: TRBV5-1; CDR3 protein: CASSLGGQGVTQYF
CDR3 length: 14; J gene: TRBJ1-2; V gene: TRBV6-5; CDR3 protein: CASKNSGGSYGYTF
CDR3 length: 18; J gene: TRBJ2-7; V gene: TRBV7-3; CDR3 protein: CARTSGVPEGQGTYEQYF
CDR3 length: 12; J gene: TRBJ1-1; V gene: TRBV7-9; CDR3 protein: CASSFLDGEAFF
CDR3 length: 16; J gene: TRBJ2-5; V gene: TRBV5-1; CDR3 protein: CASSPPSGGAGETQYF
CDR3 length: 14; J gene: TRBJ1-1; V gene: TRBV7-8; CDR3 protein: CASSLVASNTEAFF
CDR3 length: 14; J gene: TRBJ2-2; V gene: TRBV5-1; CDR3 protein: CASSSPLGTGELFF